These T cell receptor beta chains were read from a single sample in a study of T cell responses to AZD1222 COVID-19 vaccine. The assay was immunoSEQ multiplex PCR, and TCRdb's table has in-frame clones only and misses some. This sample carries more than 85,000 clones, 85% to 95% of them seen once, and the ten largest clones take 2.5% to 3%. Sequencing was performed on peripheral blood, taken 28 days after the second AZD1222 dose. These receptors originate from an adult who received the AZD1222 COVID-19 vaccine. Both conserved end residues are part of each CDR3. Fields, in order: V gene, CDR3 length, J gene, CDR3 protein.

>TRBV6-5|15|TRBJ2-3
CASRPGLAPTDTQYF
>TRBV5-1|15|TRBJ2-7
CASSLGPEISYEQYF
>TRBV19|13|TRBJ1-1
CASSTQGNTEAFF
>TRBV30|14|TRBJ2-3
CAWSATSGRDTQYF
>TRBV5-1|13|TRBJ2-1
CASSSLRAHEQFF
>TRBV2|16|TRBJ1-1
CASSDGTDPGSTEAFF
>TRBV5-1|13|TRBJ2-7
CASSYTEAYEQYF
>TRBV18|16|TRBJ1-1
CASSRAGLGVDTEAFF
>TRBV7-8|13|TRBJ2-7
CASSLAGAREQYF
>TRBV6-5|13|TRBJ1-2
CASSPDLTGGYTF
>TRBV6-5|14|TRBJ2-7
CASSTGTDNYEQYF
>TRBV5-6|14|TRBJ2-3
CASSLAWGTDTQYF
>TRBV27|13|TRBJ1-1
CASSLNSAAEAFF
>TRBV3-1/TRBV3-2|14|TRBJ1-1
CASSQIGWDTEAFF
>TRBV5-4|14|TRBJ2-1
CASSLSGSYNEQFF
>TRBV3-1/TRBV3-2|14|TRBJ1-2
CASSLRTGAGGYTF
>TRBV6-1|15|TRBJ2-7
CASSDRDRALYEQYF
>TRBV5-1|14|TRBJ1-2
CASSSGTTNYGYTF
>TRBV2|11|TRBJ2-7
CASTPEGEQYF
>TRBV10-1|14|TRBJ1-1
CASRTGRRNTEAFF
>TRBV7-8|16|TRBJ2-1
CASSSYGTGYSNEQFF
>TRBV12-5|14|TRBJ1-1
CASDSGTGFTEAFF
>TRBV6-5|11|TRBJ1-1
CASLGVAEAFF
>TRBV18|15|TRBJ2-2
CASSPDQIGTGELFF
>TRBV6-5|13|TRBJ1-2
CASSPTLDYGYTF
>TRBV14|13|TRBJ2-1
CASSQEIGDEQFF
>TRBV5-4|16|TRBJ2-2
CASSRASGGASGELFF
>TRBV6-5|14|TRBJ2-7
CASTGRVGFGEQYF
>TRBV29-1|16|TRBJ2-7
CSVENSGQGSYYEQYF